The source of this T cell receptor beta chain is a study of blood T cells in healthy people across ages. Whole-study context: Roughly one uniquely barcoded beta molecule per two T cells was captured.

This clonotype came up a few times. The second PCR ran roughly 7 to 12 cycles with a sample-barcoded 5' primer and J-beta primers. A template-switch adaptor with 12 random nucleotides tagged each cDNA molecule. One entry per CDR3 protein results from TCRdb running MiXCR on the 5' RACE reads. The sample records some 1.5 million distinct CDR3 sequences, 28% being singletons. Germline V gene lookup returns CDR1 DFQATT and CDR2 SNEGSKA (reference sequence). This CDR3 comprises 14 residues. Trimming took off 5 bases at V and 0 bases at J, with 11 bases between the two ends. The sequence came from a young woman in good health. Material: blood. The chain is built from TRBV20-1 and TRBJ2-1; D unresolved. The DNA of the CDR3 is TGCAGTGCTCTCCCAGCGCGCTCCTACAATGAGCAGTTCTTC. It codes for CSALPARSYNEQFF.